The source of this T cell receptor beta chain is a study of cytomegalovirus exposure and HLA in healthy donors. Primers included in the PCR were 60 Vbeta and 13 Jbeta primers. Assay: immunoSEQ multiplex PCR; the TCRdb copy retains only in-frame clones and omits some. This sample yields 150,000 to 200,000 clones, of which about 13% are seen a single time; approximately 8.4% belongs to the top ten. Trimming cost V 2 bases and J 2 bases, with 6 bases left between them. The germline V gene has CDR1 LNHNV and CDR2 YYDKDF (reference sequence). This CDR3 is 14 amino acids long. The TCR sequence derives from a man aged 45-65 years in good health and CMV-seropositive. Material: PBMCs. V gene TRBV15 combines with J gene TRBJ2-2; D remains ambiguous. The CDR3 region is CATSRNQNTGELFF. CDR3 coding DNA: TGTGCCACCAGCAGAAATCAAAACACCGGGGAGCTGTTTTTT.